A single TCR beta chain is shown here with its context. This entry belongs to a study of blood T cell repertoires in COVID-19. Study summary: The study drew acute and convalescent COVID-19 samples from the United States, Italy and Spain. T cells, B-cell-depleted T cells, or PBMCs provided the cDNA or gDNA that served as material.

Membership in each cohort depended on participant-reported clinical history. In the study's own analysis: By means of reference gene primer amplification, nucleated cell counts were estimated. Assay used: immunoSEQ multiplex PCR; TCRdb lists only in-frame clones, some missing. Clonal size and the V and J genes are those of that table, whereas D and trimming came from the DNA. Of over 200,000 clones listed, about 87% are singletons. Germline values: CDR1 MDHEN, CDR2 SYDVKM. The V end was cut by 5 bases, the J end by 0 bases, with 14 bases between. The CDR3 length is 15 residues. Sequenced sample: PBMCs or T cells enriched from blood (not recorded which). This chain connects TRBV28 to TRBJ2-7; possible D gene TRBD1, 8 bases. The clonotype was recovered from a man younger than 35 with acute COVID-19. Here the CDR3 DNA reads TGTGCCAGCAGTGCTACAGGGGGGGTCTCCTACGAGCAGTACTTC. Protein sequence: CASSATGGVSYEQYF.